This entry describes one T cell receptor beta chain. The data were taken from a study of control samples from healthy donors and cancer patients. Produced via immunoSEQ multiplex PCR; TCRdb's table is partial and in-frame only. The sample holds roughly 150,000 clones; over 90% are singletons and the top ten take 2% to 2.5%. V was shortened by 4 bases and J by 1 base, with 6 bases between the two germline ends. Germline CDR1 is SGHRS and CDR2 is YFSETQ. The length of the CDR3 is 12 residues. Sample: blood. The rearrangement uses TRBV5-1 and TRBJ2-7; D is unresolved. The receptor was derived from a man aged 50 or older in good health. In nucleotides, the CDR3 is TGCGCCAGCAGCGGGTTATCCTACGAGCAGTACTTC. Translating gives CASSGLSYEQYF. Variable domain in full (rest from reference TRBV5-1 and TRBJ2-7): KAGVTQTPRYLIKTRGQQVTLSCSPISGHRSVSWYQQTPGQGLQFLFEYFSETQRNKGNFPGRFSGRQFSNSRSEMNVSTLELGDSALYLCASSGLSYEQYFGPGTRLTVT.